Listed below are T cell receptor beta chains from one sample, sequenced in a study of control samples from healthy donors and cancer patients. TCRdb keeps only in-frame clones here, not all; method: immunoSEQ multiplex PCR. The sample has 150,000 to 200,000 clones; nearly 90% are singletons. Input material: blood. The receptors derive from a woman between 45 and 65 years old in good health. Each CDR3 is given with its conserved first and last residue. The D gene is left open where the match is weak. Part of the rows lack a size; the others show once, few, many or a class for expanded clones.

d_call | j_call | v_call | cdr3_length | clone_size | cdr3_aa | cdr3_nt
- | TRBJ2-5 | TRBV6-5 | 16 | - | CASSYLLSGDKETQYF | TGTGCCAGCAGTTACCTCCTATCGGGGGATAAAGAGACCCAGTACTTC
TRBD1 | TRBJ2-7 | TRBV27 | 16 | - | CASSLRWTGRSYEQYF | TGTGCCAGCAGTTTAAGATGGACAGGGCGATCCTACGAGCAGTACTTC
- | TRBJ2-3 | TRBV7-2 | 14 | - | CASSTYRIPDTQYF | TGTGCCAGCAGCACCTACAGGATTCCAGATACGCAGTATTTT
TRBD1 | TRBJ1-1 | TRBV5-1 | 15 | - | CASSLTGGRNTEAFF | TGCGCCAGCAGCTTGACAGGGGGGAGGAACACTGAAGCTTTCTTT
- | TRBJ1-2 | TRBV27 | 15 | - | CASSFSLTGGGGYTF | TGTGCCAGCAGTTTCTCCCTGACAGGTGGGGGAGGCTACACCTTC
TRBD2 | TRBJ2-7 | TRBV2 | 16 | - | CASRPGLAGGLYEQYF | TGTGCCAGCAGGCCGGGACTAGCGGGGGGCCTCTACGAGCAGTACTTC
TRBD1 | TRBJ1-1 | TRBV3-1/TRBV3-2 | 15 | - | CASSLPGGLNTEAFF | TGTGCCAGCAGCCTCCCAGGGGGCTTGAACACTGAAGCTTTCTTT
TRBD1 | TRBJ1-2 | TRBV9 | 16 | - | CASSVEAGGGQYGYTF | TGTGCCAGCAGCGTAGAAGCAGGGGGAGGGCAGTATGGCTACACCTTC
- | TRBJ2-1 | TRBV5-6 | 16 | - | CASSLDGGAYYNEQFF | TGTGCCAGCAGCTTGGATGGGGGGGCCTATTACAATGAGCAGTTCTTC
- | TRBJ2-7 | TRBV29-1 | 12 | - | CSVGQTNYEQYF | TGCAGCGTCGGACAGACGAACTACGAGCAGTACTTC
TRBD1 | TRBJ1-2 | TRBV7-8 | 14 | - | CASSFGTARVGYTF | TGTGCCAGCAGCTTCGGGACAGCCAGAGTTGGCTACACCTTC
- | TRBJ1-5 | TRBV7-2 | 13 | - | CASGLDRYQPQHF | TGTGCCAGCGGGCTTGACAGGTATCAGCCCCAGCATTTT
TRBD2 | TRBJ2-1 | TRBV7-3 | 17 | - | CASSFLPPGGPDNEQFF | TGTGCCAGCAGCTTCCTGCCACCGGGGGGGCCGGACAATGAGCAGTTCTTC
TRBD1 | TRBJ1-3 | TRBV13 | 14 | - | CASKAGTAGNTIYF | TGTGCCAGCAAGGCCGGGACAGCTGGAAACACCATATATTTT
- | TRBJ2-1 | TRBV4-2 | 16 | - | CASSQVAVAGWNEQFF | TGTGCCAGCAGCCAAGTAGCTGTGGCCGGTTGGAATGAGCAGTTCTTC
- | TRBJ1-2 | TRBV11-3 | 13 | - | CASSQGPNYGYTF | TGTGCCAGCAGCCAGGGACCGAACTATGGCTACACCTTC
- | TRBJ2-7 | TRBV3-1/TRBV3-2 | 17 | - | CASSHPLTGTSSYEQYF | TGTGCCAGCAGCCACCCCCTCACAGGGACGTCCTCCTACGAGCAGTACTTC
- | TRBJ1-2 | TRBV28 | 14 | - | CASSPWGGGYGYTF | TGTGCCAGCAGCCCGTGGGGGGGAGGCTATGGCTACACCTTC
TRBD1 | TRBJ2-7 | TRBV19 | 14 | once | CASSLYRGVHEQYF | TGTGCCAGTAGTCTCTACAGGGGAGTACACGAGCAGTACTTC
TRBD1 | TRBJ1-3 | TRBV5-1 | 14 | - | CASSSQGAGNTIYF | TGCGCCAGCAGCTCCCAGGGGGCTGGAAACACCATATATTTT
- | TRBJ2-6 | TRBV28 | 16 | - | CASSFAGTSGANVLTF | TGTGCCAGCAGCTTCGCAGGGACCTCTGGGGCCAACGTCCTGACTTTC
- | TRBJ1-4 | TRBV28 | 17 | - | CASRPDESGRRNEKLFF | TGTGCCAGCAGACCAGATGAGTCGGGTCGAAGGAATGAAAAACTGTTTTTT
- | TRBJ1-1 | TRBV5-6 | 13 | - | CASNKWRATEAFF | TGTGCCAGCAATAAATGGCGAGCCACTGAAGCTTTCTTT
TRBD1 | TRBJ2-7 | TRBV10-3 | 14 | - | CAISEDRGTYEQYF | TGTGCCATCAGTGAAGACAGGGGCACCTACGAGCAGTACTTC
- | TRBJ1-1 | TRBV6-2/TRBV6-3 | 14 | - | CASSYSRSTDEAFF | TGTGCCAGCAGTTACTCAAGGAGTACGGACGAAGCTTTCTTT
- | TRBJ1-2 | TRBV28 | 12 | - | CASRSVNYGYTF | TGTGCCAGCAGGTCAGTTAACTATGGCTACACCTTC
TRBD1 | TRBJ2-7 | TRBV29-1 | 12 | - | CSVGQRKYEQYF | TGCAGCGTGGGACAGAGGAAATACGAGCAGTACTTC
- | TRBJ1-3 | TRBV12-3/TRBV12-4 | 11 | once | CASSFGGPSGF | TGTGCCAGCAGTTTCGGGGGACCCTCTGGTTTT
- | TRBJ1-4 | TRBV19 | 13 | once | CASSAATNEKLFF | TGTGCCAGTAGCGCCGCAACTAATGAAAAACTGTTTTTT
TRBD1 | TRBJ1-2 | TRBV9 | 14 | - | CASSVEAGGYGYTF | TGTGCCAGCAGCGTAGAGGCAGGGGGCTATGGCTACACCTTC
TRBD1 | TRBJ1-2 | TRBV15 | 15 | - | CATSRGGGIGYGYTF | TGTGCCACCAGCAGAGGAGGGGGCATTGGTTATGGCTACACCTTC
- | TRBJ2-6 | TRBV19 | 14 | - | CASTGREGANVLTF | TGTGCCAGTACGGGCCGGGAAGGGGCCAACGTCCTGACTTTC
- | TRBJ2-7 | TRBV14 | 15 | - | CASSLKGRRLREQYF | TGTGCCAGCAGCCTCAAAGGAAGGAGACTTAGGGAGCAGTACTTC